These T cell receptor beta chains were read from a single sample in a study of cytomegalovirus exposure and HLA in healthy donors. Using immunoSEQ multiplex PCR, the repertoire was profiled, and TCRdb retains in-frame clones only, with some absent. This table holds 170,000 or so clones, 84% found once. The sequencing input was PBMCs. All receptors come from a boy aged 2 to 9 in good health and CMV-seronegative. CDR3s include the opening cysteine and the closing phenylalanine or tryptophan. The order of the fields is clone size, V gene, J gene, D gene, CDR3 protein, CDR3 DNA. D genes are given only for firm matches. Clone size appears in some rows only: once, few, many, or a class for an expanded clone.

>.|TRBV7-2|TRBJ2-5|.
CASSLEGQPMGETQYF
TGTGCCAGCAGCTTAGAGGGACAACCCATGGGGGAGACCCAGTACTTC
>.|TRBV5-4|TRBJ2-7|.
CASSLVGITYEQYF
TGTGCCAGCAGCTTGGTGGGCATTACCTACGAGCAGTACTTC
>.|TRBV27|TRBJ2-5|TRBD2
CASSLTSGGGGQYF
TGTGCCAGCAGTTTGACTAGCGGTGGGGGAGGGCAGTACTTC
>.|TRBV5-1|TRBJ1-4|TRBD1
CASSLQGGLNEKLFF
TGCGCCAGCAGCCTGCAAGGGGGCCTTAATGAAAAACTGTTTTTT
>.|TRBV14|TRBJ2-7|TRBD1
CASSQYRGDPYEQYF
TGTGCCAGCAGCCAATACAGGGGCGATCCCTACGAGCAGTACTTC
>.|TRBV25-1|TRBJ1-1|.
CASSESLGNTEAFF
TGTGCCAGCAGTGAATCGCTCGGGAACACTGAAGCTTTCTTT
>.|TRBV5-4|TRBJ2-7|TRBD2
CASSSRLAGVPYEQYF
TGTGCCAGCAGCTCTCGACTAGCGGGAGTCCCCTACGAGCAGTACTTC
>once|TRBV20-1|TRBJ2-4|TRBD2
CSAPNLAGQYF
TGCAGTGCACCTAATCTAGCGGGGCAGTACTTC
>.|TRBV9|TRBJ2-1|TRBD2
CASSPSGNTYNEQFF
TGTGCCAGCAGCCCTAGCGGGAATACCTACAATGAGCAGTTCTTC
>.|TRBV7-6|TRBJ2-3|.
CASRLWAGSSTDTQYF
TGTGCCAGCAGGCTTTGGGCGGGGTCTAGCACAGATACGCAGTATTTT
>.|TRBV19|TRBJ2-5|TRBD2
CASSHPRGGSSETQYF
TGTGCCAGTAGTCATCCCCGGGGCGGGAGTAGCGAGACCCAGTACTTC
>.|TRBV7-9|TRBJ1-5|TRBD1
CASSLGGTGQPQHF
TGTGCCAGCAGCTTAGGTGGGACAGGTCAGCCCCAGCATTTT
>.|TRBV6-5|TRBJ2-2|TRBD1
CASSFDRGHRAGELFF
TGTGCCAGCAGTTTTGACAGGGGCCATAGGGCCGGGGAGCTGTTTTTT
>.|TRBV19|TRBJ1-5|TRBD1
CASTPRGYRDRGNQPQHF
TGTGCCAGTACCCCTAGGGGGTACCGGGACAGGGGGAACCAGCCCCAGCATTTT
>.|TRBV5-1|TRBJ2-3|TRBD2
CASSWGGRPDTQYF
TGCGCCAGCAGCTGGGGGGGGAGGCCAGATACGCAGTATTTT
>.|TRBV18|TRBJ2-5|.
CASSPTQETQYF
TGTGCCAGCTCACCAACTCAAGAGACCCAGTACTTC
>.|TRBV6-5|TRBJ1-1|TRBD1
CASSPGGWGTEAFF
TGTGCCAGCAGTCCAGGGGGATGGGGAACTGAAGCTTTCTTT
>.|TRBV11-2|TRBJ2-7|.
CASRRLSSYEQYF
TGTGCCAGCCGGCGACTGAGCTCCTACGAGCAGTACTTC
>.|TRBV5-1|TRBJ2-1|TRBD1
CASSTGTDNEQFF
TGCGCCAGCAGCACTGGGACAGACAATGAGCAGTTCTTC
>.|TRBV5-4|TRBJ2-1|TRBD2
CASSFRLAGGEQFF
TGTGCCAGCAGCTTTAGACTAGCGGGCGGTGAGCAGTTCTTC
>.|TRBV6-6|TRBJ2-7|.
CASSIQGTEQYF
TGTGCCAGCAGCATACAGGGAACCGAGCAGTACTTC
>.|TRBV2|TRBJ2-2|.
CASSGTTPNTGELFF
TGTGCCAGCAGTGGTACGACACCGAACACCGGGGAGCTGTTTTTT
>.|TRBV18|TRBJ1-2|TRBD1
CASSPGTGEFGYTF
TGTGCCAGCTCACCCGGGACAGGGGAGTTTGGCTACACCTTC